This entry features one TCR beta chain sequence. Its antigen remains unidentified. An end of the junction differs from the germline gene, which may be a read error. Lactation, pregnancy, other autoimmune disease or uncontrolled infection excluded patients. Diagnosing involved the use of clinical symptoms, serum thyroxine and TRAb, thyroid ultrasound and orbital computed tomography. The CDR3 length is 13 residues. CDR1 SNHLY and CDR2 FYNNEI come from the germline V gene. The source of the sample is a study of T cells in Graves' hyperthyroidism and ophthalmopathy. Findings and caveats of the study: Researchers found most expanded thyroid clonotypes above 0.001 in blood as well. Ophthalmopathy could be told apart from stable hyperthyroidism with a 13 V-J model.

Researchers took RNA transcripts and amplified the TCR beta CDR3 regions from them. An initial round of RT-PCR targeting the TCR CDR3 relied on the HTBI primer set. MiXCR, run by TCRdb on the multiplex PCR reads, gives a single entry per CDR3 protein. The sample shows a few hundred thousand distinct CDR3 sequences, 46% of them seen only once. This sequence joins TRBV2 and TRBJ1-1; D unresolved. The material sequenced was peripheral blood or thyroid tissue (not recorded which). The sequence was collected from an adult woman with Graves' disease, either hyperthyroidism or ophthalmopathy (not recorded which). The CDR3 protein is CASSGTANTEALF. CDR3 bases: TGTGCCAGCAGTGGAACGGCGAACACTGAAGCTCTCTTT.